Listed below are T cell receptor beta chains from one sample, sequenced in a study of graft-versus-host responses after intestinal transplantation. Sequencing was performed with immunoSEQ multiplex PCR; in TCRdb, only in-frame clones are kept and a portion is missing. The sample lists roughly 60,000 clones, around 91% occurring once. The input for sequencing was PBMCs, taken 118 days after intestinal transplantation. Every receptor here comes from a human patient who received an intestinal transplant, so some T cells may come from the graft donor. CDR3s include the opening cysteine and the closing phenylalanine or tryptophan.

v_gene: TRBV28; j_gene: TRBJ2-5; CDR3aa: CASSPSGLAKKETQYF
v_gene: TRBV6-6; j_gene: TRBJ2-7; CDR3aa: CASSRAPRYEQYF
v_gene: TRBV10-2; j_gene: TRBJ2-5; CDR3aa: CASGQRGQETQYF
v_gene: TRBV4-1; j_gene: TRBJ2-3; CDR3aa: CASSQRGLRTDTQYF
v_gene: TRBV28; j_gene: TRBJ2-3; CDR3aa: CASRRTSLSQYF
v_gene: TRBV28; j_gene: TRBJ1-1; CDR3aa: CASSYRQGLVTEALF
v_gene: TRBV5-8; j_gene: TRBJ1-4; CDR3aa: CASSLRPGGEKLFF
v_gene: TRBV27; j_gene: .; CDR3aa: CASSLGQTSSYEQYF
v_gene: TRBV6-5; j_gene: TRBJ2-2; CDR3aa: CASSNRVSNTGELFF
v_gene: TRBV7-8; j_gene: TRBJ2-1; CDR3aa: CASSRSSASYNEQFF
v_gene: TRBV29-1; j_gene: TRBJ1-5; CDR3aa: CTALSALGNQPQHF
v_gene: TRBV12-1; j_gene: TRBJ2-2; CDR3aa: CASSEIPGLAGGTGELFF
v_gene: TRBV7-9; j_gene: TRBJ1-5; CDR3aa: CASSPGSQPQHF
v_gene: TRBV7-6; j_gene: TRBJ1-2; CDR3aa: CASSLRGTNGYTF
v_gene: TRBV7-3; j_gene: TRBJ2-7; CDR3aa: CARRWAGAYEQYF
v_gene: TRBV4-1; j_gene: TRBJ1-4; CDR3aa: CASSLARGEKLFF
v_gene: TRBV5-4; j_gene: TRBJ1-1; CDR3aa: CASSYQGQIEAFF
v_gene: TRBV13; j_gene: TRBJ2-1; CDR3aa: CASSSPSGRANEQFF
v_gene: TRBV27; j_gene: TRBJ1-6; CDR3aa: CASSSLTSGGYNSPLHF
v_gene: TRBV7-2; j_gene: TRBJ2-7; CDR3aa: CASSLESSRTYEQYF
v_gene: TRBV19; j_gene: .; CDR3aa: CASSMAAGWIYEQYF
v_gene: TRBV5-1; j_gene: TRBJ2-7; CDR3aa: CASSLVLGYPSYEQYF
v_gene: TRBV9; j_gene: TRBJ2-1; CDR3aa: CASSTAGNSYNEQFF
v_gene: TRBV5-1; j_gene: TRBJ2-1; CDR3aa: CASSLRAVLDEQFF
v_gene: TRBV6-1; j_gene: TRBJ2-1; CDR3aa: CASVAQGKQFF
v_gene: TRBV5-6; j_gene: TRBJ1-3; CDR3aa: CASSWDLDGSSGNTIYF
v_gene: TRBV5-4; j_gene: .; CDR3aa: CASSWAGGAYEQYF
v_gene: TRBV5-4; j_gene: TRBJ2-2; CDR3aa: CASSPGQPNTGELFF
v_gene: TRBV9; j_gene: TRBJ1-3; CDR3aa: CASSVTGYSGNTIYF
v_gene: TRBV11-2; j_gene: TRBJ2-1; CDR3aa: CASSSRYLRREQFF
v_gene: TRBV6-1; j_gene: TRBJ1-6; CDR3aa: CASSFQDSPLHF
v_gene: TRBV4-1; j_gene: TRBJ2-1; CDR3aa: CASSARDNEQFF
v_gene: TRBV28; j_gene: TRBJ2-4; CDR3aa: CASSLSARPLLLAKNIQYF
v_gene: TRBV27; j_gene: TRBJ2-7; CDR3aa: CASSFGSGYEQYF
v_gene: TRBV5-1; j_gene: TRBJ2-5; CDR3aa: CASRSRAGGALETQYF
v_gene: TRBV6-6; j_gene: TRBJ1-2; CDR3aa: CASSTTGYYGYTF
v_gene: TRBV4-1; j_gene: .; CDR3aa: CASSQHSGDYEQYF
v_gene: TRBV28; j_gene: TRBJ2-1; CDR3aa: CASRAGGWPYNEQFF
v_gene: TRBV2; j_gene: TRBJ1-1; CDR3aa: CASRTGRGTEAFF
v_gene: TRBV27; j_gene: TRBJ2-7; CDR3aa: CASSLAGFVYEQYF
v_gene: TRBV6-6; j_gene: TRBJ1-5; CDR3aa: CASSRPGDSNQPQHF
v_gene: TRBV7-8; j_gene: TRBJ1-1; CDR3aa: CASSLVGRRAFF
v_gene: TRBV20-1; j_gene: TRBJ2-7; CDR3aa: CSTASVGEQYF
v_gene: TRBV6-5; j_gene: TRBJ1-2; CDR3aa: CASSYSLGTSVYGYTF
v_gene: TRBV19; j_gene: TRBJ1-5; CDR3aa: CASSIENTGEEQPQHF
v_gene: TRBV7-6; j_gene: TRBJ2-7; CDR3aa: CASSLIGGGSYEQYF
v_gene: TRBV6-6; j_gene: TRBJ1-2; CDR3aa: CASSKDRRVNYGYTF
v_gene: TRBV28; j_gene: TRBJ1-1; CDR3aa: CASSDAEAFF
v_gene: TRBV5-1; j_gene: TRBJ1-1; CDR3aa: CASSQGQGAAEAFF
v_gene: TRBV7-8; j_gene: TRBJ2-7; CDR3aa: CASSQETNEQYF